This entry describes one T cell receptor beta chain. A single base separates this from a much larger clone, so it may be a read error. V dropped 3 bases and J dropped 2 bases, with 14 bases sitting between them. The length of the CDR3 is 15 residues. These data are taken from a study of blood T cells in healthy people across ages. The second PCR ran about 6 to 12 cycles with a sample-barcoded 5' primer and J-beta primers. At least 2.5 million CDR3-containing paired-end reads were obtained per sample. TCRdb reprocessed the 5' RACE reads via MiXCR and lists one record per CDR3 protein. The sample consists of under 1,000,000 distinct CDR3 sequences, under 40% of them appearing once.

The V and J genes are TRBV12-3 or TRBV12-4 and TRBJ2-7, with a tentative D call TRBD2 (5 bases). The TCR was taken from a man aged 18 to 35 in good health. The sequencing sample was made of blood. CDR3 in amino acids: CASSFLRESAYEQYF. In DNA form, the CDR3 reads TGTGCCAGCAGTTTTTTGAGGGAGAGCGCCTACGAGCAGTACTTC.